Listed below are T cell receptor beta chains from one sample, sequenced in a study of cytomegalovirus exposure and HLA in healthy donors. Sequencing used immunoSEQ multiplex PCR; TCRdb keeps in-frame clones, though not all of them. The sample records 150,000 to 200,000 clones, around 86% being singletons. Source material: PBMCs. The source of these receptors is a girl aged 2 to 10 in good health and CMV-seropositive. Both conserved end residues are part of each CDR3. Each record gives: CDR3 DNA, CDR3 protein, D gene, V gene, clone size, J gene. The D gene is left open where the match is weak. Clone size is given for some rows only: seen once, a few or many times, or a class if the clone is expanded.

CDR3 DNA: TGTGCCAGTAGTAGCCTTTCGGGGACTGGTGGGTACGAGCAGTACTTC
CDR3 protein: CASSSLSGTGGYEQYF
D gene: .
V gene: TRBV19
clone size: .
J gene: TRBJ2-7

CDR3 DNA: TGTGCCAGCAGGGGGCTAGCGGGGGGGAAAGAGACCCAGTACTTC
CDR3 protein: CASRGLAGGKETQYF
D gene: TRBD2
V gene: TRBV2
clone size: once
J gene: TRBJ2-5

CDR3 DNA: TGTGCCAGCAGTGACGGCGGGAGCACCGGGGAGCTGTTTTTT
CDR3 protein: CASSDGGSTGELFF
D gene: TRBD2
V gene: TRBV6-4
clone size: medium-sized
J gene: TRBJ2-2

CDR3 DNA: TGCGCCAGCAGCGATATTTCAGGGGCAGGGGCCAAAAACATTCAGTACTTC
CDR3 protein: CASSDISGAGAKNIQYF
D gene: .
V gene: TRBV4-1
clone size: .
J gene: TRBJ2-4

CDR3 DNA: TGTGCCAGCAGCCCCCAATCCGCTAGCGGCGAAGAGACCCAGTACTTC
CDR3 protein: CASSPQSASGEETQYF
D gene: TRBD2
V gene: TRBV4-2
clone size: .
J gene: TRBJ2-5

CDR3 DNA: TGTGCCTGGAGTGGCTATAGCGGGAATCGGAAAGAGACCCAGTACTTC
CDR3 protein: CAWSGYSGNRKETQYF
D gene: TRBD2
V gene: TRBV30
clone size: .
J gene: TRBJ2-5

CDR3 DNA: TGTGCCATCAAATCCGGGACTACCCTGGCGAGCACAGATACGCAGTATTTT
CDR3 protein: CAIKSGTTLASTDTQYF
D gene: TRBD2
V gene: TRBV10-3
clone size: .
J gene: TRBJ2-3

CDR3 DNA: TGTGCCAGCAGCTTTTCATCGAACACTGAAGCTTTCTTT
CDR3 protein: CASSFSSNTEAFF
D gene: .
V gene: TRBV7-2
clone size: .
J gene: TRBJ1-1

CDR3 DNA: TGTGCCAGCAGCGTAGTGGGGGGACCGCCCCAGACCCAGTACTTC
CDR3 protein: CASSVVGGPPQTQYF
D gene: .
V gene: TRBV9
clone size: .
J gene: TRBJ2-5

CDR3 DNA: TGTGCCTGGAGCAAGGGAGCGGGAGGCAACACAGATACGCAGTATTTT
CDR3 protein: CAWSKGAGGNTDTQYF
D gene: TRBD2
V gene: TRBV30
clone size: .
J gene: TRBJ2-3

CDR3 DNA: TGCGCCAGCAGCCCACGGGACTCCTTAGGAGGATATGGCTACACCTTC
CDR3 protein: CASSPRDSLGGYGYTF
D gene: .
V gene: TRBV4-1
clone size: few
J gene: TRBJ1-2

CDR3 DNA: TGTGCCACCAGCAGAGATGGCCTAGAGGAGATCACTGAAGCTTTCTTT
CDR3 protein: CATSRDGLEEITEAFF
D gene: .
V gene: TRBV15
clone size: .
J gene: TRBJ1-1

CDR3 DNA: TGCAGCGTTGACGGGACCCAGTACTTC
CDR3 protein: CSVDGTQYF
D gene: .
V gene: TRBV29-1
clone size: .
J gene: TRBJ2-5

CDR3 DNA: TGTGCCAGCAGTCCAACTCACAGTAGATCCTACGAGCAGTACTTC
CDR3 protein: CASSPTHSRSYEQYF
D gene: .
V gene: TRBV27
clone size: once
J gene: TRBJ2-7

CDR3 DNA: TGTGCCAGCAGTTTAGCGGGAGGAGTAGAGACCCAGTACTTC
CDR3 protein: CASSLAGGVETQYF
D gene: TRBD2
V gene: TRBV28
clone size: .
J gene: TRBJ2-5

CDR3 DNA: TGTGCCAGCAGTTTGAAGCACACTGAAGCTTTCTTT
CDR3 protein: CASSLKHTEAFF
D gene: .
V gene: TRBV28
clone size: .
J gene: TRBJ1-1

CDR3 DNA: TGTGCCAGCAGTAGGGGGGGACAGGGGAAAGCTTTCTTT
CDR3 protein: CASSRGGQGKAFF
D gene: TRBD1
V gene: TRBV27
clone size: .
J gene: TRBJ1-1

CDR3 DNA: TGTGCCAGCAGTGAGAGCCGTAGACTTTCGTACTACGAGCAGTACTTC
CDR3 protein: CASSESRRLSYYEQYF
D gene: .
V gene: TRBV28
clone size: once
J gene: TRBJ2-7

CDR3 DNA: TGTGCCAGCAGCTTGGCCCCAGGGGGCTACGAGCAGTACTTC
CDR3 protein: CASSLAPGGYEQYF
D gene: TRBD1
V gene: TRBV5-4
clone size: few
J gene: TRBJ2-7

CDR3 DNA: TGTGCCAGTAGTGTACTAGCGGGGATCACAGATACGCAGTATTTT
CDR3 protein: CASSVLAGITDTQYF
D gene: TRBD2
V gene: TRBV19
clone size: once
J gene: TRBJ2-3

CDR3 DNA: TGCGCCAGCAGCCAAGGGCGGGAACCAGATACGCAGTATTTT
CDR3 protein: CASSQGREPDTQYF
D gene: .
V gene: TRBV4-1
clone size: .
J gene: TRBJ2-3

CDR3 DNA: TGTGCCTGGACCGCCGGGACTGTCTCCTACGAGCAGTACTTC
CDR3 protein: CAWTAGTVSYEQYF
D gene: .
V gene: TRBV30
clone size: few
J gene: TRBJ2-7

CDR3 DNA: TGTGCCAGCAGCCAAGATGCGGGAGCTGGCACAGATACGCAGTATTTT
CDR3 protein: CASSQDAGAGTDTQYF
D gene: TRBD2
V gene: TRBV14
clone size: .
J gene: TRBJ2-3

CDR3 DNA: TGTGCCAGCAGCCCGGGACTAGCGGGAGCCTACGAGCAGTACTTC
CDR3 protein: CASSPGLAGAYEQYF
D gene: TRBD2
V gene: TRBV7-9
clone size: .
J gene: TRBJ2-7

CDR3 DNA: TGTGCCAGCAGTTTATCTCATCTTGTGCTCGCGGGGGACTATGGCTACACCTTC
CDR3 protein: CASSLSHLVLAGDYGYTF
D gene: .
V gene: TRBV28
clone size: .
J gene: TRBJ1-2

CDR3 DNA: TGTGCCAGTTTGACAGGGCTTGGCTACACCTTC
CDR3 protein: CASLTGLGYTF
D gene: TRBD1
V gene: TRBV7-8
clone size: .
J gene: TRBJ1-2

CDR3 DNA: TGTGCCAGCAGCGTAGACGGCACTAGCAATGAGCAGTTCTTC
CDR3 protein: CASSVDGTSNEQFF
D gene: .
V gene: TRBV9
clone size: .
J gene: TRBJ2-1

CDR3 DNA: TGTGCCAGTAGTATATTAGGGGCCCAGAAGGACGAAGCTTTCTTT
CDR3 protein: CASSILGAQKDEAFF
D gene: .
V gene: TRBV19
clone size: .
J gene: TRBJ1-1

CDR3 DNA: TGTGCCAGCAGCCATAACAGGGGCCTCAATGAAAAACTGTTTTTT
CDR3 protein: CASSHNRGLNEKLFF
D gene: TRBD1
V gene: TRBV5-4
clone size: few
J gene: TRBJ1-4

CDR3 DNA: TGCGCCAGCAGCTTGGCCGCGGGAGGGCCCAGAGCCGGGGAGCTGTTTTTT
CDR3 protein: CASSLAAGGPRAGELFF
D gene: TRBD2
V gene: TRBV5-1
clone size: .
J gene: TRBJ2-2

CDR3 DNA: TGTGCCAGCAGCTTAGGAGCCCTACAGGGGCATAGCTCTGAAGCTTTCTTT
CDR3 protein: CASSLGALQGHSSEAFF
D gene: TRBD1
V gene: TRBV13
clone size: once
J gene: TRBJ1-1